Described below is a single TCR beta chain sequence and its context. Its antigen is unknown. CDR3 length: 18 amino acids. Trimming shortened V by 3 bases and J by 4 bases, and 28 bases separated the two germline ends. Germline assignment: CDR1 DFQATT and CDR2 SNEGSKA (reference sequence). The sample is drawn from a study of T cells in Graves' hyperthyroidism and ophthalmopathy. General observations from the study: Ophthalmopathy got predicted by the model a median roughly six months before its onset.

TCR beta CDR3 region amplification was performed from RNA transcripts. The HTBI set primed first-round TCR CDR3 RT-PCR. TCRdb re-derived calls from the multiplex PCR reads in MiXCR, one entry per CDR3 protein. The sample contains hundreds of thousands of distinct CDR3 sequences, less than 25% of which appear only once. This TCR was recovered from a man aged 25-45 years with Graves' ophthalmopathy. The chain is built from TRBV20-1 and TRBJ2-7, with a tentative D call TRBD2 (6 bases). Input material: blood. CDR3 sequence reads: CSASLFSGERSIYYEQYF. Here the CDR3 DNA reads TGCAGTGCTAGTCTTTTCTCGGGGGAGCGGTCTATCTATTACGAGCAGTACTTC.